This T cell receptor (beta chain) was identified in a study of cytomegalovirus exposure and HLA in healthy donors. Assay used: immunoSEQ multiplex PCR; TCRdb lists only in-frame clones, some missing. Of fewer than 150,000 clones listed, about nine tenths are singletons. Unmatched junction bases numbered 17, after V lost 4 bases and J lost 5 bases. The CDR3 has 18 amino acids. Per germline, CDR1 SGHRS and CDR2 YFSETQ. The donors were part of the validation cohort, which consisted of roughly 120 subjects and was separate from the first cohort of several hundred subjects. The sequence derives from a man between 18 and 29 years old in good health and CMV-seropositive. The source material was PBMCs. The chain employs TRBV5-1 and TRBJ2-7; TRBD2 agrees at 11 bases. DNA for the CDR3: TGCGCCAGCAGCCCGGAGTATGGAGAGCCGGGACTAGCGGACGAGCAGTACTTC. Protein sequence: CASSPEYGEPGLADEQYF.